Reported below is one T cell receptor beta chain. This clone was observed a handful of times. Its antigen is currently not known. The input lacks base qualities; no much larger clone sits a single base away. The data are from a study of cytomegalovirus exposure and HLA in healthy donors (dated by TCRdb to 2017 to 2019). General notes on the study: In an earlier analysis of approximately 640 of the donors, about 270 Gb of sequence data and 90 million to 120 million unique TCR beta sequences from about 179 million T cells were reported. An early release that covered 500 to 800 HLA-typed donors contained approximately 320 gigabases of sequencing data and approximately 85 million unique TCR sequences. Of the roughly 390 genotyped donors, more than 75% were placed in the genetic ancestry cluster associated with self-reported Caucasian donors. The aim of the study was to test whether cataloging public T cell receptors could identify signatures of past pathogen exposure. The study used immunosequencing to profile the T cell repertoires of several hundred subjects and linked those repertoires to cytomegalovirus serostatus. In addition to the first cohort of around 670 subjects, a separate validation cohort of under 150 different subjects was used. To predict cytomegalovirus infection status, the study combined high-throughput TCR immunosequencing, statistical association of individual TCRs with disease status, and machine learning. A later analysis re-analyzed previously published TCR beta repertoires from several hundred donors and added high-resolution HLA genotyping to study TCR occurrence patterns. The later analysis used no new phenotypic data to find candidate immune exposures, relying instead on TCR beta sequences and their occurrence across donors. To decide whether each TCR beta V gene segment behaved as functional or pseudogenic, an earlier analysis of some 570 of the donors relied on high-throughput TCR beta sequencing. Alongside the repertoire data, information on donor age, sex, ethnicity and CMV serostatus was compiled. A later genetic analysis used genome-wide SNP genotypes for about three fifths of the roughly 700 donors, treating that subset as a discovery cohort. All discovery cohort repertoires had been generated using a single sequencing platform. Both class I and class II loci were covered by HLA typing, at four-digit resolution. Typing coverage varied by locus: 629-630 donors for A, B, C, DRB1 and DQB1; approximately 560 for DQA1; around 610 for DPA1; roughly 450 for DPB1. Roughly 5 DR-DQ haplotypes were treated as single units for association and clustering because of strong linkage in the cohort. Among 398 genotyped donors of the cohort, an average of approximately 240,000 unique TCR beta nucleotide sequences were sequenced per donor, around 20% of them non-productive.

The cysteine opens and the phenylalanine closes a CDR3 of 15 amino acids. Of all the DNA, just the CDR3 is kept, 45 bases in frame from base 1. CDR1 is given as SGHTA and CDR2 as FQGNSA, both from the germline V gene. V loses 0 bases of germline sequence and J loses 1 base, and the interval between the two ends is 10 bases. The cohort comprised some 680 healthy bone marrow donors. All cohort members were sampled while nominally healthy, although unrecorded immune exposures were likely present. The donor tested CMV seropositive and was one of the 289 seropositive cohort members. Each donor provided a peripheral blood sample, and peripheral blood mononuclear cells were used for TCR beta sequencing. Genomic DNA was extracted from the blood cell samples with the Qiagen DNeasy Blood Extraction Kit. Receptor amplification or capture employed the immunoSEQ multiplex PCR assay. For the multiplex PCR, a mixture combining 60 forward primers for TCR Vbeta segments and 13 reverse primers for TCR Jbeta segments was used. The CDR3 region of rearranged TCR beta genes was amplified from genomic DNA by a multiplex PCR assay. On the Illumina HiSeq System, the amplified TCR beta libraries were sequenced as 87-base-pair reads. Concerning the study's data processing: Across the 670 or so repertoires, a later analysis counted 80 million or so unique TCR beta chains, approximately 10 million of which were shared by at least two donors. A nearest-neighbor algorithm error-corrected the raw reads and collapsed the reads into unique sequences, merging closely related sequences to remove PCR and sequencing errors. Alignment of CDR3 sequences to IMGT reference sequences was used to assign V, D and J gene segments. For a sequence to be retained, at least a six-nucleotide match to both a V gene segment and a J gene segment was required. A rearrangement counted as productive if the CDR3 had no stop codons and remained in frame with V and J, and every other rearrangement counted as non-productive. Following IMGT convention, CDR3 was defined as the stretch from the second conserved V-encoded cysteine up to the conserved J-encoded phenylalanine. The earlier analysis of 587 of the donors excluded any sequence lacking an unambiguous match to a single V gene segment. An earlier analysis of roughly 590 of the donors called V segments functional above 56.7% productive rearrangements and segregating when the between-donor standard deviation exceeded 5%. A statistical classification framework was built for diagnosing cytomegalovirus status from the catalog of TCR beta chain sequences. A later analysis assigned V and J genes by comparing TCR nucleotide sequences with IMGT/GENE-DB human TR gene sequences. A later analysis assigned CDR3 sequences and most-parsimonious VDJ recombination scenarios with the TCRdist pipeline. A later analysis defined each TCR beta chain by its CDR3 amino acid sequence plus V-gene family, and excluded reads lacking a unique V-gene family. To address suspected cross-contamination and a sequencing artifact, a later analysis removed several hundred highly shared, low-generation-probability nucleotide sequences. In a later analysis, a clonal expansion index for each public chain was calculated from normalized within-repertoire ranks of inferred template counts. A later analysis computed generation probabilities with a VDJ recombination model fitted to out-of-frame rearrangements, and checked the results against IGoR. In a later analysis, TCR-TCR, TCR-HLA and TCR-CMV co-occurrence was scored with hypergeometric tests, and a repertoire-size bias correction was applied to TCR pairs. False discovery rates were estimated in a later analysis by permuting HLA or CMV assignments 20 times. In a later analysis, co-occurring TCRs were grouped using DBSCAN, with TCRdist sequence similarity added in when clustering inside HLA-allele-positive subsets. Co-occurrence clustering excluded repertoires with fewer than 30,000 or more than 120,000 public chains, plus five with anomalous nucleotide sharing. This immuneACCESS table, as held by TCRdb, lists in-frame sequences with V and J called but not all clones. Of the missing ones, under half trace to an unresolved V gene in checked studies; the others have no known cause. The V and J calls and clone size are taken from that table; D and trimming were inferred from the DNA. This sample gives some 130,000 clones in total; approximately 9% of them show up just once. Jointly, the top ten make up roughly 7.2% of the sample.

Beyond this particular receptor, the publication reports: A cluster of highly shared sequence variants was judged likely to represent a technical artifact of the sequencing pipeline. Three of the identified cytomegalovirus-associated TCR beta chains were confirmed in vitro to be specific for cytomegalovirus antigens. Most CMV-associated TCR beta chains appeared to be HLA-restricted in a later analysis, and the HLA associations seemed to be driven largely by CMV exposure. Some IMGT-functional V segments, including TRBV6-2 and TRBV6-3, could not be distinguished by the 87-base-pair reads and were therefore excluded. For the cohort, immune exposure information was limited to CMV serostatus. Correlated functional status among segregating V segments might reflect linkage disequilibrium, but an unknown experimental factor could not be ruled out. A later genetic analysis reported fewer N-insertions in productive TCRs among donors in an Asian-associated ancestry cluster than the approximately 670-donor mean. The earlier analysis of approximately 560 of the donors excluded fewer than 20 rarely observed V segments, including chromosome 9 orphons, because counts were too low. In an earlier analysis of under 600 of the donors, most TCR beta V segments were observed in productive rearrangements about 87% or about 30% of the time, broadly matching IMGT annotations. A total of 164 TCR beta chains were listed by the study as associated with cytomegalovirus. According to a later analysis, TCR association rates differed among HLA loci, with DRB1 alleles showing the most associated TCRs and HLA-C alleles showing the fewest. Most TCR sequences were observed very rarely across donors, whereas some public TCRs were present in many individuals. A later genetic analysis associated a missense DCLRE1C variant with V-gene and J-gene trimming of TCR beta chains, and an independent cohort replicated the association. In both the original and validation cohorts, the classifier was reported to diagnose cytomegalovirus status with high specificity and sensitivity. A later analysis associated about 17,000 TCR beta sequences with specific HLA alleles at a false discovery rate of 0.05. A further reported finding was that TCR beta sequences accurately predicted the HLA-A and HLA-B alleles for most subjects in the first cohort. In a later analysis, several top co-occurrence clusters were reported to appear linked to parvovirus B19, influenza, CMV and Epstein-Barr virus. Roughly uniform sequencing depth across donors was assumed in presence/absence analyses, although this assumption may not hold. When HLA alleles, especially DR and DQ, strongly co-occurred, attributing TCR associations to individual alleles was difficult. In a later analysis, HLA-associated TCR beta chains showed more clonal expansion and lower generation probabilities than non-associated chains that were equally common. According to the authors, the approach could potentially be generalized to other disease states and immunological phenotypes. In this cohort, only TCR beta chains were sequenced, and detectable features were limited by the absence of alpha or paired-chain data. Because some donors lacked HLA typing at each locus, the association tests relied only on the typed subset.

The specimen sequenced was PBMCs. The V and J genes are TRBV7-2 and TRBJ2-7; no confident D gene assignment can be made. This receptor was taken from a woman between 40 and 55 years old in good health and CMV-seropositive. The CDR3 sequence is CASSLAGRSSYEQYF. Here is the DNA: TGTGCCAGCAGCTTAGCTGGCCGATCTTCCTACGAGCAGTACTTC.